This T cell receptor (beta chain) was sequenced for a study of spatial heterogeneity in lung cancer. CDR1 MNHEY and CDR2 SMNVEV come from the germline V gene (reference sequence). The junction had 10 bases not matched to a gene; V was cut back by 4 bases and J by 6 bases. CDR3 length: 17 amino acids. Time point defined: blood at routine non-recurrence follow-up after resection. This clonotype came up many times. TCRdb ran MiXCR on the 5' RACE reads and lists one entry per CDR3 protein. Seen here are 110,000 or so distinct CDR3 sequences, less than 14% observed once, and the top ten hold less than 25%.

The receptor comes from a female donor with early-stage non-small cell lung cancer. This specimen was PBMCs, taken at follow-up. The V and J genes are TRBV27 and TRBJ2-3; 13 bases align to TRBD2. The CDR3 nucleotides are TGTGCCAGCAGTTCATTGACTAGCGGGAGGAGATCCGATACGCAGTATTTT. This codes for CASSSLTSGRRSDTQYF.